A selection of T cell receptor beta chains follows, all from one sample in a study of cytomegalovirus exposure and HLA in healthy donors. Some clones are missing from TCRdb's copy, which holds only in-frame ones; the method was immunoSEQ multiplex PCR. The data contain about 180,000 clones, over 65% of them singletons. Sample: PBMCs. Receptors were obtained from a woman aged 60 to 75 in good health and CMV-seropositive. The CDR3 runs from the conserved cysteine through the conserved F or W. The D gene is left open where the match is weak. Rows may omit the clone size; those that give it use once, few, many or a size class.

TRBV6-1	TRBJ2-2	NA	NA	TGTGCCAGCACGGGTCCTCAGGGTACCGGGGAGCTGTTTTTT	CASTGPQGTGELFF
TRBV18	TRBJ2-2	NA	TRBD1	TGTGCCAGCTCACCAGGGACAGGGCTTCCCCGGGAGCTGTTTTTT	CASSPGTGLPRELFF
TRBV7-2	TRBJ2-7	NA	NA	TGTGCCAGCAGCAAAGGGGCGGGGAGGAACGAGCAGTACTTC	CASSKGAGRNEQYF
TRBV7-9	TRBJ1-4	NA	TRBD1	TGTGCCAGCAGCCAGGGACAGCAGAATGAAAAACTGTTTTTT	CASSQGQQNEKLFF
TRBV5-6	TRBJ1-5	few	NA	TGTGCCAGCAGAGATTCCGGGACAAGGGGGCAGCCCCAGCATTTT	CASRDSGTRGQPQHF
TRBV6-5	TRBJ1-6	NA	TRBD1	TGTGCCAGCAGTTACAACCCGGGACAGGGAGACTCACCCCTCCACTTT	CASSYNPGQGDSPLHF
TRBV19	TRBJ2-4	NA	NA	TGTGCCAGTAGTATAAAGCGGGTGGCCAAAAACATTCAGTACTTC	CASSIKRVAKNIQYF
TRBV28	TRBJ1-5	NA	NA	TGTGCCAGCGACACGGGGAGGGGATTACAGCCCCAGCATTTT	CASDTGRGLQPQHF
TRBV7-2	TRBJ1-4	NA	NA	TGTGCCAGCAGCGATTCGCCAGGACAGAATGAAAAACTGTTTTTT	CASSDSPGQNEKLFF
TRBV6-4	TRBJ2-7	NA	TRBD1	TGTGCCAGCAGTGACTCGATTCTCCGGGACAGGGGGTACGAGCAGTACTTC	CASSDSILRDRGYEQYF
TRBV7-2	TRBJ2-1	once	NA	TGTGCCAGCAGCTTAGTGGGGACTGCGGGAAACAATGAGCAGTTCTTC	CASSLVGTAGNNEQFF
TRBV6-5	TRBJ2-2	NA	NA	TGTGCCAGCAAGGTACAGGGTGTCAACACCGGGGAGCTGTTTTTT	CASKVQGVNTGELFF
TRBV30	TRBJ2-7	NA	NA	TGTGCCTGGAGTGCAGGATATTCCTACGAGCAGTACTTC	CAWSAGYSYEQYF
TRBV7-3	TRBJ1-6	NA	NA	TGTGCCAGCAGCTTATGGGGGGGCTCTAATTCACCCCTCCACTTT	CASSLWGGSNSPLHF
TRBV7-6	TRBJ2-5	few	NA	TGTGCCAGCAGCTTAGGAGGCCAGGGTCAAGAGACCCAGTACTTC	CASSLGGQGQETQYF
TRBV4-2	TRBJ2-3	NA	NA	TGTGCCAGCAGCCAAGGACAAGGGGGCACAGATACGCAGTATTTT	CASSQGQGGTDTQYF
TRBV5-4	TRBJ1-2	few	NA	TGTGCCAGCAGCTTTCAACGGGGGGTTAACTATGGCTACACCTTC	CASSFQRGVNYGYTF
TRBV7-9	TRBJ1-2	NA	TRBD1	TGTGCCAGCAGCCCACAGGTCCGGGACAGGGGGTACTATGGCTACACCTTC	CASSPQVRDRGYYGYTF
TRBV5-6	TRBJ2-7	NA	NA	TGTGCCAGCAAGGTAGGGGGCTCCTACGAGCAGTACTTC	CASKVGGSYEQYF
TRBV5-4	TRBJ1-1	once	NA	TGTGCCAGCAGCTTGCCAGGGAACACTGAAGCTTTCTTT	CASSLPGNTEAFF
TRBV28	TRBJ2-7	NA	NA	TGTGCCAGCAGTTTATTGGATTTGGGAGGAACCTACGAGCAGTACTTC	CASSLLDLGGTYEQYF
TRBV5-4	TRBJ2-1	once	NA	TGTGCCAGCAGCTTGTCCGCCGGGGGTTTCGAGCAGTTCTTC	CASSLSAGGFEQFF
TRBV19	TRBJ2-1	NA	NA	TGTGCCAGTAGTTGGCTAGCATCGAACAATGAGCAGTTCTTC	CASSWLASNNEQFF
TRBV7-9	TRBJ2-5	NA	NA	TGTGCCAGCAGCTTAGATTTGAAGCGAGAGACCCAGTACTTC	CASSLDLKRETQYF
TRBV9	TRBJ1-6	NA	NA	TGTGCCAGCAGCGTAGGGGAGGGGGTCAGAGGTTCACCCCTCCACTTT	CASSVGEGVRGSPLHF
TRBV2	TRBJ1-4	NA	NA	TGTGCCAGCAGTGGTCTACCAAATGAAAAACTGTTTTTT	CASSGLPNEKLFF
TRBV6-5	TRBJ1-5	NA	TRBD1	TGTGCCAGCAGTCCCTGGGACAGGGACGGGCAGCCCCAGCATTTT	CASSPWDRDGQPQHF
TRBV4-3	TRBJ2-1	NA	TRBD2	TGCGCCAGCAGCCAAGATGGGCTAGCGGGGAGCTCCTACAATGAGCAGTTCTTC	CASSQDGLAGSSYNEQFF
TRBV28	TRBJ2-1	few	NA	TGTGCCAGCAGTTTAAACTACCGATCAAGTGAGCAGTTCTTC	CASSLNYRSSEQFF
TRBV18	TRBJ1-1	once	NA	TGTGCCAGCTCACCACCGGGGGGGAAGGGCACTGAAGCTTTCTTT	CASSPPGGKGTEAFF
TRBV27	TRBJ2-7	few	NA	TGTGCCAGCAGTTTAGAGTCCTTTCCCTACGAGCAGTACTTC	CASSLESFPYEQYF
TRBV19	TRBJ2-5	NA	NA	TGTGCCAGTAATAGGGGACTGCAAGAGACCCAGTACTTC	CASNRGLQETQYF
TRBV7-9	TRBJ2-2	NA	TRBD1	TGTGCCAGCAGCCAGCCGGACAGGGGATTTTCCGGGGAGCTGTTTTTT	CASSQPDRGFSGELFF
TRBV28	TRBJ1-5	NA	NA	TGTGCCAGCAGTCCGGGGAGGGGTGACAGCAATCAGCCCCAGCATTTT	CASSPGRGDSNQPQHF
TRBV27	TRBJ2-3	NA	NA	TGTGCCAGCAGTTCGCCGGGACAAGGGATGGATACGCAGTATTTT	CASSSPGQGMDTQYF
TRBV30	TRBJ2-7	NA	TRBD1	TGTGCCTGGAGCTGGACAGGGGAGGTCTCCGAGCAGTACTTC	CAWSWTGEVSEQYF
TRBV19	TRBJ1-1	NA	NA	TGTGCCAGTAGTTCATCAGGGTTGGTGAACACTGAAGCTTTCTTT	CASSSSGLVNTEAFF
TRBV5-6	TRBJ2-1	NA	NA	TGTGCCAGCAGCTTAATACGAGACCGAGGTGGTATTGAGCAGTTCTTC	CASSLIRDRGGIEQFF
TRBV7-3	TRBJ2-1	NA	TRBD2	TGTGCCAGCAGCTTAATTTTTGGGGGGGTCGGAGAGCAGTTCTTC	CASSLIFGGVGEQFF
TRBV6-5	TRBJ1-1	NA	NA	TGTGCCAGCAGTTACAGGGGTGGCACTGAAGCTTTCTTT	CASSYRGGTEAFF